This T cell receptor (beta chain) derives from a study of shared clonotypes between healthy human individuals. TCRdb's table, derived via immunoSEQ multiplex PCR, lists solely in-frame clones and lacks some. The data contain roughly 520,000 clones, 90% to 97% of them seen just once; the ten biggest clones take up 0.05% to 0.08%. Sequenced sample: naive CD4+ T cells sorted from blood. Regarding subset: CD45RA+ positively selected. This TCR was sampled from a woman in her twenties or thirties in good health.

Here the CDR3 reads CASSLTGTGGNTIYF. The CDR3 DNA reads as TGTGCCAGCAGTTTAACCGGGACAGGGGGAAACACCATATATTTT. The rearrangement uses TRBV28 and TRBJ1-3; 9 bases fit TRBD1. Germline V gene data show CDR1 as MDHEN and CDR2 as SYDVKM. Germline trimming cut 2 bases from V and 4 bases from J; bases unmatched to any gene: 3. CDR3 size: 15 residues.